The sequence of this T cell receptor (beta chain) was determined in a study of T cell responses to AZD1222 COVID-19 vaccine. The protocol was immunoSEQ multiplex PCR, while the TCRdb copy is restricted to in-frame clones and leaves out a portion. The repertoire holds about 110,000 clones, with around 93% as singletons. Whole-study results and caveats: Spike-specific TCR breadth and depth went up after people got two AZD1222 doses. Among the donors, most were white British and more were female, and clonal diversity was possibly underestimated.

The CDR3 runs 14 residues. Trimming removed 8 bases from V and 0 bases from J; junction bases left unmatched: 6. Germline assignment: CDR1 SNHLY and CDR2 FYNNEI. A word on this clone: Its antigen is not known.

V is TRBV2 and J is TRBJ1-1, with 7 positions matching TRBD1. This TCR was sampled from an adult who received the AZD1222 COVID-19 vaccine. The sequencing here drew on peripheral blood, taken 28 days after the second AZD1222 dose. The DNA of the CDR3 is TGTGCCAGCGAATTGGGACAGCTGAACACTGAAGCTTTCTTT. Translation gives CASELGQLNTEAFF.